This T cell receptor beta chain is from a study of control samples from healthy donors and cancer patients. Some clones are missing from TCRdb's copy, which holds only in-frame ones; the method was immunoSEQ multiplex PCR. The repertoire consists of some 45,000 clones, with more than 85% occurring once and the leading ten covering roughly 20%. Germline values: CDR1 SQVTM, CDR2 ANQGSEA. This CDR3 has 13 amino acids. Losses at the gene ends were 3 bases for V and 3 bases for J; bases not matched to a gene: 4. In its sample, this clone was seen a few times. The sample consisted of PBMCs. The sequence was obtained from a woman aged 40 to 50 with head and neck cancer. The chain links TRBV29-1 to TRBJ2-7, with TRBD1 identical over 8 bases. The CDR3 here is CSVDRGQGYEQYF. Here the CDR3 DNA reads TGCAGCGTTGACAGGGGGCAAGGCTACGAGCAGTACTTC.